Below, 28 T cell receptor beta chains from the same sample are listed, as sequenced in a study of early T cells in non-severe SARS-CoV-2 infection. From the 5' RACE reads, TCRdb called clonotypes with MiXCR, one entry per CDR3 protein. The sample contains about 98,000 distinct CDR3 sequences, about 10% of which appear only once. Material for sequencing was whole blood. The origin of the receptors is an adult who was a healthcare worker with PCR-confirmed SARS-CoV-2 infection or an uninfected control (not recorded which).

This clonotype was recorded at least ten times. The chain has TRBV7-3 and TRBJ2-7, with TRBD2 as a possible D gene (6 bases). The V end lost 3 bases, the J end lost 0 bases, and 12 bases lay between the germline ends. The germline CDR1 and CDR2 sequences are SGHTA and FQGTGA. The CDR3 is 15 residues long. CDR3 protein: CASSFTGLNSYEQYF. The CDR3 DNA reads TGTGCCAGCAGCTTTACGGGACTTAACTCCTACGAGCAGTACTTC.

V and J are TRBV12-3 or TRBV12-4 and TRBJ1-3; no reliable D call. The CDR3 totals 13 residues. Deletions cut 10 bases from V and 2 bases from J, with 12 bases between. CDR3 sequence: CANEKGTGNTIYF. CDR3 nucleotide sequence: TGTGCCAACGAGAAGGGAACTGGAAACACCATATATTTT.

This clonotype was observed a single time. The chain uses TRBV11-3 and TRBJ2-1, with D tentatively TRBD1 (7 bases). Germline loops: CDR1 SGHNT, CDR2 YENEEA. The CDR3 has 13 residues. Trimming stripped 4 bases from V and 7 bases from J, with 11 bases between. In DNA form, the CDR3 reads TGTGCCAGCAGCTCCAGGGGGAGGAATGAGCAGTTCTTC. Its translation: CASSSRGRNEQFF.

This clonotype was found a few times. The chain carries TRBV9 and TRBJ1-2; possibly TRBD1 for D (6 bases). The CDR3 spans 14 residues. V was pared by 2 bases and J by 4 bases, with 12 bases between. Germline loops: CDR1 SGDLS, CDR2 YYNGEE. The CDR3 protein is CASSVGAGPYGYTF. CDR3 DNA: TGTGCCAGCAGCGTGGGGGCAGGGCCCTATGGCTACACCTTC.

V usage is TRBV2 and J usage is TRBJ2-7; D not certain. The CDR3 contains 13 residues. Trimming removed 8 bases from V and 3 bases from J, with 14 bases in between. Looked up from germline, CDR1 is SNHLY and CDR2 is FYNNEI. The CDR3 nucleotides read TGTGCCAGCCGGAGTGCGGATATCTACGAGCAGTACTTC. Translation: CASRSADIYEQYF.

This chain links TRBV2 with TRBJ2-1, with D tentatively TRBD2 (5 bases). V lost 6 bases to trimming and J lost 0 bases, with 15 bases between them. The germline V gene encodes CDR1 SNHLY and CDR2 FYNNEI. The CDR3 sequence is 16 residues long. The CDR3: CASRSRSGTSYNEQFF. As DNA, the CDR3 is TGTGCCAGCAGATCCCGCAGCGGAACCTCCTACAATGAGCAGTTCTTC.

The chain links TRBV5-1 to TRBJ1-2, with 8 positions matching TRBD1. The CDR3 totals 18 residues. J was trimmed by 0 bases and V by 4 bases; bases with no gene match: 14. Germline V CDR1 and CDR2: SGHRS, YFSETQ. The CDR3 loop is CASSPLPQGTGTNYGYTF. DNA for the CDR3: TGCGCCAGCAGCCCACTACCGCAGGGGACAGGTACTAACTATGGCTACACCTTC.

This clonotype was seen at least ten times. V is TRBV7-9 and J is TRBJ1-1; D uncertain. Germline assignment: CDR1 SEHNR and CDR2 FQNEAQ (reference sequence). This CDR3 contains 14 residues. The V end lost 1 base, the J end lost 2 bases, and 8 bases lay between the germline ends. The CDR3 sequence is CASSLGAFNTEAFF. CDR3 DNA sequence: TGTGCCAGCAGCTTAGGGGCGTTCAACACTGAAGCTTTCTTT.

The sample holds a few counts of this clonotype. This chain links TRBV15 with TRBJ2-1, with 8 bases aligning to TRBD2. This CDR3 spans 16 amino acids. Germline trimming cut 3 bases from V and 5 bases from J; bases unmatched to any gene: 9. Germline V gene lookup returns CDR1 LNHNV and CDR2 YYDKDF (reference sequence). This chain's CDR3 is CATSRRSPGLDNEQFF. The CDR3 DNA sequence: TGTGCCACCAGCAGGCGATCCCCGGGACTAGACAATGAGCAGTTCTTC. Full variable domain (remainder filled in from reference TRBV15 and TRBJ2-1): DAMVIQNPRYQVTQFGKPVTLSCSQTLNHNVMYWYQQKSSQAPKLLFHYYDKDFNNEADTPDNFQSRRPNTSFCFLDIRSPGLGDTAMYLCATSRRSPGLDNEQFFGPGTRLTVL.

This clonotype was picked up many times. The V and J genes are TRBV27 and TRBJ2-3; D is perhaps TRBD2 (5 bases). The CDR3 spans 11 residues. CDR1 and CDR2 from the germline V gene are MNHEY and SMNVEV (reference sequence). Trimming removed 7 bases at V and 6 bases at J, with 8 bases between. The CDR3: CASTRGDTQYF. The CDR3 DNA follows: TGTGCCAGCACCCGAGGGGATACGCAGTATTTT.

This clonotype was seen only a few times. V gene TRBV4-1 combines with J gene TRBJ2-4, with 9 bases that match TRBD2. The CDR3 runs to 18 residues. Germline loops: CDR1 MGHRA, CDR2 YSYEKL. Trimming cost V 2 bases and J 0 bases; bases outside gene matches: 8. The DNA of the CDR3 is TGCGCCAGCAGCCAACTAGCGGGATCTTTTGGAGCCAAAAACATTCAGTACTTC. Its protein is CASSQLAGSFGAKNIQYF.

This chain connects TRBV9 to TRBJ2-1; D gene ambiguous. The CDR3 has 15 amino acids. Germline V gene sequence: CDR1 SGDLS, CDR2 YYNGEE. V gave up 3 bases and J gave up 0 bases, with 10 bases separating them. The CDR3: CASSARSGSYNEQFF. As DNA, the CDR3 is TGTGCCAGCAGCGCCCGTTCGGGCTCCTACAATGAGCAGTTCTTC. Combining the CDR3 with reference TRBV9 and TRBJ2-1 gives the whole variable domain DSGVTQTPKHLITATGQRVTLRCSPRSGDLSVYWYQQSLDQGLQFLIQYYNGEERAKGNILERFSAQQFPDLHSELNLSSLELGDSALYFCASSARSGSYNEQFFGPGTRLTVL.

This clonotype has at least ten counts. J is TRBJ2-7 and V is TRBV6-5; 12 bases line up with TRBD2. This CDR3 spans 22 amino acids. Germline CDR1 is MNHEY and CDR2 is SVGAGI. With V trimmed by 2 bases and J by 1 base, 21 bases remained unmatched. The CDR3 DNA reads TGTGCCAGCAGTTACAGGGTCCGAACGACTAGCGGGAGTGGGGAGTCTTCCTACGAGCAGTACTTC. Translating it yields CASSYRVRTTSGSGESSYEQYF.

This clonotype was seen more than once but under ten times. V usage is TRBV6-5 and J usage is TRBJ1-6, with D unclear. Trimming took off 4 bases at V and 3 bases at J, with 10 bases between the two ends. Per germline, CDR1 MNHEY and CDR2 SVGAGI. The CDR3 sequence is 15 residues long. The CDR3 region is CASSWQNVYNSPLHF. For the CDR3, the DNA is TGTGCCAGCAGTTGGCAAAACGTCTATAATTCACCCCTCCACTTT.

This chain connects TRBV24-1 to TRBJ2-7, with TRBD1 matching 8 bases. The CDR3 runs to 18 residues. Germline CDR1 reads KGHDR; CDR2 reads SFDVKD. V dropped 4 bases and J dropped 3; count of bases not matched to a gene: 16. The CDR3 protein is CATSDHKAGTGPLYEQYF. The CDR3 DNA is TGTGCCACCAGTGACCACAAAGCCGGGACAGGACCCCTCTACGAGCAGTACTTC.

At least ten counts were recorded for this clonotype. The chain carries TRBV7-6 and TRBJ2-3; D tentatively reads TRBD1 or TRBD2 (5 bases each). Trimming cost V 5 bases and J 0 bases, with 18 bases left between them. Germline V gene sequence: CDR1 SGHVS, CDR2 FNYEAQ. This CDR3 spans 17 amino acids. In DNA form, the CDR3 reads TGTGCCAGCAGCGCCGAAGATGGGACGTCGAGCACAGATACGCAGTATTTT. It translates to CASSAEDGTSSTDTQYF.

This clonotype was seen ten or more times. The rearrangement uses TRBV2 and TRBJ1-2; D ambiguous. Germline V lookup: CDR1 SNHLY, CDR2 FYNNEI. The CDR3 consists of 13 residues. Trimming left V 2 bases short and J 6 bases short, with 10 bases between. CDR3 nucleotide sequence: TGTGCCAGCAGTGAAACCCCGCCGGATGGCTACACCTTC. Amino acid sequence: CASSETPPDGYTF. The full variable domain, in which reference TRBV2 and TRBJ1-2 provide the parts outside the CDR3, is EPEVTQTPSHQVTQMGQEVILRCVPISNHLYFYWYRQILGQKVEFLVSFYNNEISEKSEIFDDQFSVERPDGSNFTLKIRSTKLEDSAMYFCASSETPPDGYTFGSGTRLTVV.

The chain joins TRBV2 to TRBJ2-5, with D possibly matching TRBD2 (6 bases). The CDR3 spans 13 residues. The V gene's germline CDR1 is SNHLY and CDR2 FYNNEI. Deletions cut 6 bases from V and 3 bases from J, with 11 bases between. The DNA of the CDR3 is TGTGCCAGCAGCCAACTAGCAGAAGAGACCCAGTACTTC. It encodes CASSQLAEETQYF. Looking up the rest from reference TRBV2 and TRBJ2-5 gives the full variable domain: EPEVTQTPSHQVTQMGQEVILRCVPISNHLYFYWYRQILGQKVEFLVSFYNNEISEKSEIFDDQFSVERPDGSNFTLKIRSTKLEDSAMYFCASSQLAEETQYFGPGTRLLVL.

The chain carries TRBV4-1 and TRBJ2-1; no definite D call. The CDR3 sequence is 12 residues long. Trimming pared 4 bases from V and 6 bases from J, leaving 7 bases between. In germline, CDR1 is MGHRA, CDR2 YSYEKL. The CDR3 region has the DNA TGCGCCAGCAGCCCCCCAGGCAATGAGCAGTTCTTC. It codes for CASSPPGNEQFF.

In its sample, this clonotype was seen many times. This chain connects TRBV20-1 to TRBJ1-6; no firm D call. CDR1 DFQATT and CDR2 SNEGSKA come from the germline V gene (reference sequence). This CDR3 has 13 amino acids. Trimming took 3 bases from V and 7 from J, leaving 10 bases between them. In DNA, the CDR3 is TGCAGTGCTAGCCGGGCGAGAAATTCACCCCTCCACTTT. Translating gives CSASRARNSPLHF.

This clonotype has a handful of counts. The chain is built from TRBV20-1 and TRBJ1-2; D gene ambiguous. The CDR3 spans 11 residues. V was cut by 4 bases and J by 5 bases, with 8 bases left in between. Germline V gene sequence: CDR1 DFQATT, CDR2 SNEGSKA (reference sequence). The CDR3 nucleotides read TGCAGTGCTAACGATCGGTATGGCTACACCTTC. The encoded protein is CSANDRYGYTF.

The CDR3: CASSVQGGGTEAFF. CDR3 in DNA: TGTGCCAGCAGTGTCCAGGGAGGGGGCACTGAAGCTTTCTTT. The chain joins TRBV12-3 or TRBV12-4 to TRBJ1-1, with a tentative D call TRBD1 (6 bases). V was pared by 5 bases and J by 4 bases, with 14 bases between. The CDR3 has 14 amino acids.

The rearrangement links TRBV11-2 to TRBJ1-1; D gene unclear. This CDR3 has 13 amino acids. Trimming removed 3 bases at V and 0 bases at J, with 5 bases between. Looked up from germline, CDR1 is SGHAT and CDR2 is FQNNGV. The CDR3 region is CASSLHLNTEAFF. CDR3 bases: TGTGCCAGCAGCTTGCACCTGAACACTGAAGCTTTCTTT. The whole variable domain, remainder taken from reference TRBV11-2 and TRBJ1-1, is EAGVAQSPRYKIIEKRQSVAFWCNPISGHATLYWYQQILGQGPKLLIQFQNNGVVDDSQLPKDRFSAERLKGVDSTLKIQPAKLEDSAVYLCASSLHLNTEAFFGQGTRLTVV.

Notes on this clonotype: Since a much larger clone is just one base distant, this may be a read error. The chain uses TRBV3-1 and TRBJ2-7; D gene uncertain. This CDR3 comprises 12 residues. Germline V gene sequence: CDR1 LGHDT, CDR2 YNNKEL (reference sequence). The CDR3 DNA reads TGTGCCAGCAGCCAAGTATACTACGAGCAGCACTTC. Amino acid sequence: CASSQVYYEQHF.

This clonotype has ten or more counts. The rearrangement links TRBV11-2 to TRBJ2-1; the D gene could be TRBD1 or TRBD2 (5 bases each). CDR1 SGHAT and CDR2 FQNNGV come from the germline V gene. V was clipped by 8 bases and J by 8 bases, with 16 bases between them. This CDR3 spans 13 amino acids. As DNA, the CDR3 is TGTGCCAGCGGACTTGGCAGGGTAGATGAGCAGTTCTTC. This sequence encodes CASGLGRVDEQFF.

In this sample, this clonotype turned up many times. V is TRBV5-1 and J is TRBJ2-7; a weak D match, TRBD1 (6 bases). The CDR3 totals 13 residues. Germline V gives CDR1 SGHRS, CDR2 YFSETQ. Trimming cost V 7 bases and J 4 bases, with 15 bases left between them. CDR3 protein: CASGLGQSYEQYF. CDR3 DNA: TGCGCCAGCGGACTCGGACAGTCATACGAGCAGTACTTC.

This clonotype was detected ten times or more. The CDR3 loop is CASTPSKESTGELFF. The CDR3 DNA reads TGTGCCAGCACCCCTTCGAAGGAGAGCACCGGGGAGCTGTTTTTT. V gene TRBV12-3 or TRBV12-4 combines with J gene TRBJ2-2; D is uncertain. With 7 bases removed from V and 4 bases from J, the gap between germline ends came to 16 bases. The CDR3 is 15 residues long.

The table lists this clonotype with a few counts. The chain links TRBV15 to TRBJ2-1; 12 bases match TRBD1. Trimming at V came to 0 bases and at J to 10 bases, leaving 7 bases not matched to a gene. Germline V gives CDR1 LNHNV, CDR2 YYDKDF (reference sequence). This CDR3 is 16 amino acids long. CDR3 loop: CATSRDRGQGAREQFF. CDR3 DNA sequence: TGTGCCACCAGCAGAGATCGGGGACAGGGGGCTCGGGAGCAGTTCTTC. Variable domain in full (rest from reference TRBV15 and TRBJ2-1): DAMVIQNPRYQVTQFGKPVTLSCSQTLNHNVMYWYQQKSSQAPKLLFHYYDKDFNNEADTPDNFQSRRPNTSFCFLDIRSPGLGDTAMYLCATSRDRGQGAREQFFGPGTRLTVL.